The 8 T cell receptor beta chains presented below share a single source sample, sequenced in a study of blood T cells in healthy people across ages. Primers used in a second PCR of roughly 6 to 11 cycles were a sample-barcoded 5' primer and a J-beta primer mix. MiXCR, applied by TCRdb to the 5' RACE reads, yields one record per CDR3 protein. The table records hundreds of thousands of distinct CDR3 sequences, around 49% of them present only once. Sequencing input: blood. The receptors were sampled from a woman aged 55-69 years in good health.

The sample holds one count of this clonotype. A clone one base away is much larger, so this may be a read error. The J gene is TRBJ2-5, the V gene TRBV5-1, with 7 bases identical to TRBD2. The CDR3 runs to 13 residues. The germline gives CDR1 SGHRS, CDR2 YFSETQ. V was pared by 3 bases and J by 2 bases, with 1 base of the junction left unmatched. Here the CDR3 reads CASSWGGQETQYF. CDR3 sequence (DNA): TGCGCCAGCAGCTGGGGGGGGCAAGAGACCCAGTACTTC. Full variable domain (rest looked up from reference TRBV5-1 and TRBJ2-5): KAGVTQTPRYLIKTRGQQVTLSCSPISGHRSVSWYQQTPGQGLQFLFEYFSETQRNKGNFPGRFSGRQFSNSRSEMNVSTLELGDSALYLCASSWGGQETQYFGPGTRLLVL.

The gene calls are TRBV4-3 and TRBJ2-2; 8 nucleotides match TRBD1. Germline V lookup: CDR1 LGHNA, CDR2 YSLEER. J lost 8 bases, V lost 3 bases, and 14 bases had no gene match. The CDR3 totals 17 residues. CDR3 nucleotide sequence: TGCGCCAGCAGCCAGGCCAGGGGGCGCCCTCACGTAGGGGAGCTGTTTTTT. Amino acid sequence: CASSQARGRPHVGELFF.

The chain carries TRBV29-1 and TRBJ1-2, with a tentative D call TRBD1 (5 bases). The V end was cut by 6 bases, the J end by 6 bases, with 20 bases between. The CDR3 totals 14 residues. The germline CDR1 and CDR2 sequences are SQVTM and ANQGSEA. The CDR3 loop reads CSVEATQGLDGYTF. CDR3 DNA: TGCAGCGTGGAGGCTACGCAGGGACTCGATGGCTACACCTTC. Full variable domain (outside the CDR3, taken from reference TRBV29-1 and TRBJ1-2): SAVISQKPSRDICQRGTSLTIQCQVDSQVTMMFWYRQQPGQSLTLIATANQGSEATYESGFVIDKFPISRPNLTFSTLTVSNMSPEDSSIYLCSVEATQGLDGYTFGSGTRLTVV.

There are a few counts of this clonotype. This chain uses TRBV6-2 or TRBV6-3 with TRBJ1-1, with 8 bases fitting TRBD1. From germline, CDR1 is MNHEY and CDR2 SVGEGT. The length of the CDR3 is 17 residues. V trimming: 3 bases; J trimming: 4 bases; junction bases outside the gene matches: 13. The DNA of the CDR3 is TGTGCCAGCAGTTATTCCCCTACCTGGACAGGGAGCACTGAAGCTTTCTTT. Its protein is CASSYSPTWTGSTEAFF.

This chain links TRBV9 with TRBJ2-7; the D gene could be TRBD1 or TRBD2 (5 bases each). The J call is in doubt because the DNA end fits TRBJ2-5 better. The CDR3 loop spans 17 amino acids. Germline V gene lookup returns CDR1 SGDLS and CDR2 YYNGEE. In nucleotides, the CDR3 is TGTGCCAGCAGCGTAGGATATCGGGGCGCGGTCCTGGAGACCCAGTACTTC. Its protein is CASSVGYRGAVLETQYF.

The chain has TRBV6-1 and TRBJ2-7, with 7 nucleotides matching TRBD1. The J call could be wrong; TRBJ2-5 is a better fit for the DNA end. CDR3 size: 15 residues. Germline CDR1 MNHNS, CDR2 SASEGT. CDR3 nucleotides: TGTGCCAGCAGTGATAATATAGGGGGCAGAGAGACCCAGTACTTC. Amino acids: CASSDNIGGRETQYF.

The chain couples TRBV20-1 to TRBJ2-1, with a weak D call TRBD2 (5 bases). With 3 bases removed from V and 2 bases from J, the gap between germline ends came to 11 bases. Germline lookup yields CDR1 DFQATT and CDR2 SNEGSKA (reference sequence). The length of the CDR3 is 14 residues. CDR3 residues: CSASRGSTYNEQFF. The CDR3 nucleotides read TGCAGTGCTAGTCGTGGGAGTACCTACAATGAGCAGTTCTTC.

The chain carries TRBV18 and TRBJ2-3; possible D gene TRBD1, 6 bases. Trimming shortened V by 4 bases and J by 6 bases, and 11 bases separated the two germline ends. Germline values: CDR1 KGHSH, CDR2 LQKENI. The CDR3 runs to 13 residues. DNA for the CDR3: TGTGCCAGCTCACGAGAACAGGGTGATACGCAGTATTTT. Its translation: CASSREQGDTQYF.